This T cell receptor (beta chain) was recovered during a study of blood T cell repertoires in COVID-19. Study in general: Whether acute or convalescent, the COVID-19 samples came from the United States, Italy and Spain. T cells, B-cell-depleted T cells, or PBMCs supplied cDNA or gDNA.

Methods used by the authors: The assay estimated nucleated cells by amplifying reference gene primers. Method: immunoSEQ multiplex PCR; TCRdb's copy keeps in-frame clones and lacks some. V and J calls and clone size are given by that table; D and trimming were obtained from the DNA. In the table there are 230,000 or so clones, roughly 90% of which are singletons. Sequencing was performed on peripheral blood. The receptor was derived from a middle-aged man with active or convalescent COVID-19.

The CDR3 reads CASSDPIRSDTQYF. CDR3 in DNA: TGTGCCAGCAGCGACCCAATCCGGTCGGATACGCAGTATTTT. The rearrangement links TRBV9 to TRBJ2-3; the D is unclear. Germline lookup yields CDR1 SGDLS and CDR2 YYNGEE. The length of the CDR3 is 14 residues. Trimming removed 3 bases from V and 6 bases from J, with 14 bases in between.